This T cell receptor (beta chain) emerged from a study of T-cell memory formation after mild COVID-19 (dated by TCRdb to the early 2020s). Context from the whole study: Most TCR sequence clusters were specific to one of the two donors. In a couple of donors, T-cell clones that expanded and contracted after mild COVID-19 were followed by sequencing TCRalpha and TCRbeta repertoires longitudinally. Two young, previously healthy adult volunteers made up the cohort, one male and one female. The paper as a whole reports these results and caveats: Whether the second-wave clones peaking on day 37 were SARS-CoV-2 specific was not confirmed. Contracting CD4+ clones appeared mostly in the CM and EM memory subsets, whereas CD8+ clones were enriched in EMRA. Clones that contracted from day 15 to 85 showed balanced CD4/CD8 phenotypes, whereas a second wave of clones that expanded from day 15 to 37 leaned towards CD4+. The detection of some responding clones in pre-infection memory suggests that pre-existing cross-reactive memory T cells joined the SARS-CoV-2 response. The study included only two mild cases, and larger cohorts that include severe cases with pre-infection samples were judged to be necessary.

TCRdb lists the instrument as Illumina NovaSeq 6000. TCRalpha and TCRbeta cDNA libraries were constructed by 5'RACE with constant-segment primers, with sample barcodes and unique molecular identifiers being introduced. RNA was extracted from every sample with Trizol reagent. Libraries were amplified in two PCR steps, with a second sample barcode and Illumina TruSeq adapters added in the second step. Libraries were sequenced on an Illumina NovaSeq with 2 x 150 bp paired-end reads. On the authors' methods: With migec v1.2.7, reads were demultiplexed and then collapsed into UMI-guided consensus sequences. Using mixcr v2.1.11, UMI consensuses were aligned to TRA and TRB V and J templates and then assembled into clonotypes. A clonotype was counted as expanded or contracted only when both edgeR and NoisET called the clonotype significant, with the noise models trained on biological replicates. For edgeR calls, a false discovery rate-adjusted p below 0.01 and a log2 fold-change threshold of 1 were applied. As an exploratory analysis of dynamics, max-normalized trajectories of the 1000 most abundant clonotypes were examined by PCA with hierarchical clustering. Separately sequenced CD4+ and CD8+ repertoires were used to assign a CD4 or CD8 phenotype to each responding clone. TCRdb applied fastp at Q25 and MiXCR to the public reads, then kept only in-frame beta chains. Each entry merges the rows of one CDR3 protein and shows their most common DNA and genes. The V and J calls and clone size are TCRdb's, not the authors'. In all, the sample holds 200,000 to 250,000 distinct CDR3 sequences, and over 8.5% of those were seen once. The ten largest clonotypes hold 20% to 25% of the sample.

PBMCs were isolated by Ficoll-Paque density gradient centrifugation. This clonotype was observed a few times. No antigen is known for it. Qualities for individual bases were not recorded, and no much larger clone is one base off. Reading from cysteine to phenylalanine, the CDR3 counts 17 amino acids. Only the CDR3 portion is preserved as DNA: 51 bases, with reading frame beginning at the first base. The germline V gene provides CDR1 SGHRS and CDR2 YFSETQ. V is cut back by 2 bases and J by 5 bases, with 6 bases in the junction unmatched. This TCR came from a young man who had mild COVID-19 (a few samples of this study predate the infection). The sample titles of this study are shuffled in the database, so cell type and time point are left out; the donor was told from shared clones. The V and J segments used are TRBV5-1 and TRBJ2-1, with TRBD2 identical over 14 junction bases. The specimen was PBMCs or a T cell subset sorted from them (not recorded which). The CDR3 region reads CASSFPGTSGGHNEQFF. The bases are TGCGCCAGCAGCTTTCCCGGGACTAGCGGGGGCCACAATGAGCAGTTCTTC.